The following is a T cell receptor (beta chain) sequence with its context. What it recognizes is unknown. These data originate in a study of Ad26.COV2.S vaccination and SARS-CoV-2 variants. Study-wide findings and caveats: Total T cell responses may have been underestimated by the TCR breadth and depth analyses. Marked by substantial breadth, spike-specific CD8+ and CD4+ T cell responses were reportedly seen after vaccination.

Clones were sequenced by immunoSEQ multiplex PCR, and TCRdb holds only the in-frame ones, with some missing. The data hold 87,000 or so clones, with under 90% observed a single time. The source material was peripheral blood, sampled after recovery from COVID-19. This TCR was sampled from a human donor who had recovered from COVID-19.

CDR3: CASSGFSGTGVGAVIQPQHF. The CDR3 bases are TGCGCCAGCAGTGGGTTCTCCGGGACAGGGGTTGGAGCAGTTATTCAGCCCCAGCATTTT. The chain has TRBV10-1 and TRBJ1-5, with 10 bases aligning to TRBD1. This CDR3 contains 20 residues. The V gene's germline CDR1 is WNHNN and CDR2 SYGVQD (reference sequence). The trim removed 4 bases at V and 6 bases at J, leaving 21 bases unmatched.